This record looks at one T cell receptor (beta chain) sequence and its context. Its antigen is currently not known. Qualities for individual bases were not recorded, and no much larger clone is one base off. Whole blood was collected in K2EDTA tubes by collaborating institutions according to the institutions' own protocols. For TCRbeta analysis, collaborators shipped samples in one of three forms: frozen whole blood, isolated PBMCs, or DNA extracted from either of those sample types. The data were taken from a study of blood T cell repertoires in COVID-19 (dated by TCRdb to 2018 to 2020). Notes on the research overall: Collaborator samples came from the United States, Italy and Spain and covered acute and convalescent phases of COVID-19. Where available, HLA class I and class II types were obtained from metadata supplied by the sample provider rather than from assay-based typing. Deeply sampled blood TCRbeta repertoires from subjects exposed to, actively infected with, or recovered from COVID-19 were included in the dataset. Samples were obtained from the ongoing ImmuneRACE study (first 160 participants) and from over 1,000 subjects provided by 6 global collaborators. Sample metadata almost always included a de-identified subject ID, COVID-19 status, age in years and sex. The repertoires were released in a freely available public database meant as a resource for research on the immune response to SARS-CoV-2. The prospective study material was composed of cDNA or gDNA derived from T cells, B-cell-depleted T cells, or PBMCs. Broad study findings and their caveats: How much clinical and demographic metadata was included differed by source and by participant, and the metadata was provided uncurated.

CDR1 SGHTS and CDR2 YDEGEE are derived from the germline V gene. Trimming costs V 1 base and J 6 bases, and their ends lie 14 bases apart. The CDR3, from cysteine to phenylalanine, totals 15 residues. Of the read, only the CDR3 DNA is kept; its 45 bases are in frame from base 1. TCRbeta CDR3 regions were amplified from genomic DNA by means of the immunoSEQ Assay, a bias-controlled multiplex PCR. In the authors' own workflow: Within the assay, amplification of reference gene primers was used to estimate how many nucleated cells each sample contained. To quantify the absolute abundance of each unique TCRbeta CDR3 rearrangement, sequence reads were collapsed and filtered. For each sample, productive Simpson clonality was calculated as the square root of Simpson's diversity index over productive rearrangements. Here the immuneACCESS table is served through TCRdb, limited to in-frame sequences with V and J called. Missing clones are a known gap in these copies; in checked studies unresolved V genes cover under half, and the rest lacks a known reason. Clone size and the V and J calls come from that table; the DNA yielded D and trimming. Counted in this sample were tens of thousands of clones; approximately 86% of them appeared once. The leading ten clones occupy around 9.1% of the sample.

This sequence originates from a human donor with acute or convalescent COVID-19. The donor label of this sample is uncertain. The source material was peripheral blood. The V and J genes are TRBV5-8 and TRBJ1-5; the D region possibly corresponds to TRBD1 (6 bases align). The CDR3: CASSLSRGRGQPQHF. The nucleotide sequence is given as TGTGCCAGCAGCTTGTCCAGGGGAAGGGGTCAGCCCCAGCATTTT.